These 28 T cell receptor beta chains were all obtained from the same sample, sequenced in a study of T-cell reconstitution after alpha-beta-depleted transplantation in children (dated by TCRdb to the mid-2010s). Sample treatment or condition, as interpreted from the label and publication: allogeneic hematopoietic cell transplantation with graft depleted of TCRalphabeta T cells and CD19 B cells. Library prep was done by PCR. Sequencing instrument: Illumina HiSeq 2500. TCR libraries were prepared with molecular barcoding, using unique molecular identifiers to normalize TCRbeta repertoire quantification. TCRdb redid the processing of the public reads, applying fastp at Q25 and MiXCR, and retained in-frame beta chains. Every CDR3 protein is listed once, alongside the most common genes and DNA of its rows. Across this sample there are fewer than 250,000 distinct CDR3 sequences, with roughly 18% seen only once. About two fifths of the sample is in the top ten clones.

Source: PBMCs, mostly from graft donor cells, taken 360 days after TCRalphabeta/CD19-depleted stem cell transplant. The receptors originated from a male patient aged 2 to 10 who had a stem cell transplant for acute lymphoblastic leukemia, so the T cells may come from the graft donor.

The chain is built from TRBV27 and TRBJ2-1; D tentatively fits TRBD1 or TRBD2 (5 bases each). V was pared by 5 bases and J by 2 bases, with 16 bases between. CDR3 length: 16 residues. Looked up from germline, CDR1 is MNHEY and CDR2 is SMNVEV (reference sequence). The CDR3 DNA reads TGTGCCAGCAGTACCTCAATGAGGGGCCCCTACAATGAGCAGTTCTTC. It codes for CASSTSMRGPYNEQFF.

The sample holds a few counts of this clonotype. For the CDR3, the DNA is TGTGCCAGCAGCTTTGGGACAGGGGGCGTAGGGTCACCCCTCCACTTT. Translating gives CASSFGTGGVGSPLHF. The J gene is TRBJ1-6, the V gene TRBV7-6; TRBD1 matches at 12 bases. This CDR3 spans 16 amino acids. The germline V gene has CDR1 SGHVS and CDR2 FNYEAQ. Trimming cost V 3 bases and J 10 bases; bases outside gene matches: 7.

In this sample, this clonotype turned up a few times. V is TRBV20-1 and J is TRBJ1-1; a possible D gene is TRBD1 (5 bases). Trimming took off 1 base at V and 5 bases at J, with 17 bases between the two ends. The length of the CDR3 is 15 residues. CDR1 and CDR2 (germline): DFQATT, SNEGSKA (reference sequence). The CDR3 spells CSARVAGMGKTEAFF. The CDR3, as DNA: TGCAGTGCTAGAGTCGCAGGGATGGGTAAGACTGAAGCTTTCTTT.

The CDR3 spells CASSSGVGVLSNQPQHF. CDR3 nucleotide sequence: TGTGCCAGCAGCTCAGGGGTAGGGGTTTTGAGCAATCAGCCCCAGCATTTT. The V call is TRBV11-1, the J call TRBJ1-5; perhaps TRBD1 as D (6 bases). Trimming shortened V by 4 bases and J by 1 base, and 17 bases separated the two germline ends. Germline V gene lookup returns CDR1 SGHAT and CDR2 FQDESV (reference sequence). The CDR3 runs 17 residues.

The rearrangement uses TRBV7-2 and TRBJ2-5; D not certain. CDR1 and CDR2 from the germline V gene are SGHTA and FQGNSA. V was pared by 5 bases and J by 2 bases, with 9 bases between. The CDR3 covers 13 residues. CDR3 sequence: CASSRSDQETQYF. DNA for the CDR3: TGTGCCAGCAGCAGAAGCGATCAAGAGACCCAGTACTTC.

The table lists this clonotype with a few counts. This chain uses TRBV15 with TRBJ2-5, with D tentatively TRBD1 (6 bases). Germline V gives CDR1 LNHNV, CDR2 YYDKDF (reference sequence). The CDR3 runs 15 residues. Trimming cost V 5 bases and J 1 base, with 14 bases left between them. The CDR3 is CATSGYRESQETQYF. CDR3 sequence (DNA): TGTGCCACCAGCGGATACAGGGAATCCCAAGAGACCCAGTACTTC. The variable domain in full, with the rest retrieved from reference TRBV15 and TRBJ2-5, is DAMVIQNPRYQVTQFGKPVTLSCSQTLNHNVMYWYQQKSSQAPKLLFHYYDKDFNNEADTPDNFQSRRPNTSFCFLDIRSPGLGDTAMYLCATSGYRESQETQYFGPGTRLLVL.

V and J are TRBV20-1 and TRBJ1-3; D gene unclear. The V gene's germline CDR1 is DFQATT and CDR2 SNEGSKA (reference sequence). The CDR3 length is 14 residues. V was clipped by 3 bases and J by 1 base, with 10 bases between them. The CDR3: CSARQIRSGNTIYF. Written as DNA, the CDR3 is TGCAGTGCTAGGCAAATTCGTTCTGGAAACACCATATATTTT.

The rearrangement links TRBV29-1 to TRBJ1-5; D gene unclear. The CDR3 totals 13 residues. With 1 base removed from V and 5 bases from J, the gap between germline ends came to 9 bases. The germline V gene encodes CDR1 SQVTM and CDR2 ANQGSEA. The CDR3 sequence is CSVEGTEDQPQHF. CDR3 coding DNA: TGCAGCGTTGAAGGGACGGAGGATCAGCCCCAGCATTTT.

The genes are TRBV5-1 and TRBJ2-6; D not certain. Trimming stripped 0 bases from V and 3 bases from J, with 7 bases between. In germline, CDR1 is SGHRS, CDR2 YFSETQ. The CDR3 runs 15 residues. The CDR3 sequence is CASSLVAGGANVLTF. As DNA, the CDR3 is TGCGCCAGCAGCTTGGTAGCTGGTGGGGCCAACGTCCTGACTTTC.

The chain uses TRBV7-2 and TRBJ2-1; no clear D. The CDR3 is 16 residues long. Germline V gene sequence: CDR1 SGHTA, CDR2 FQGNSA. V was cut by 3 bases and J by 0 bases, with 12 bases left in between. The CDR3 loop is CASSFPGPPSYNEQFF. In DNA form, the CDR3 reads TGTGCCAGCAGCTTTCCAGGTCCACCCTCCTACAATGAGCAGTTCTTC.

The chain carries TRBV20-1 and TRBJ2-3; 9 nucleotides match TRBD1. Germline CDR1 is DFQATT and CDR2 is SNEGSKA (reference sequence). The J segment lost 5 bases and the V segment lost 5 bases, leaving 11 bases of the junction unmatched. The CDR3 loop spans 15 amino acids. This CDR3 reads CSAGPTGGVLDTQYF. CDR3 nucleotides: TGCAGTGCTGGGCCGACAGGGGGTGTTTTAGATACGCAGTATTTT.

V and J are TRBV6-1 and TRBJ1-3, with TRBD1 matching over 7 bases. The CDR3 has 15 amino acids. Germline lookup yields CDR1 MNHNS and CDR2 SASEGT. V lost 6 bases, J lost 4 bases, and 9 bases stayed unmatched. CDR3 nucleotides: TGTGCCAGCAGGTCGACAGGGACTAAGGGAAACACCATATATTTT. Its protein product is CASRSTGTKGNTIYF.

The V gene is TRBV5-1, the J gene TRBJ2-7; D is undetermined. Germline assignment: CDR1 SGHRS and CDR2 YFSETQ. The CDR3 runs to 14 residues. V was pared by 0 bases and J by 1 base, with 8 bases between. CDR3 in amino acids: CASSLDGVSYEQYF. CDR3 DNA sequence: TGCGCCAGCAGCTTGGATGGGGTGTCCTACGAGCAGTACTTC.

The chain employs TRBV30 and TRBJ2-5; unclear D gene. CDR3 size: 11 residues. Trimming cost V 4 bases and J 4 bases, with 7 bases left between them. Looked up from germline, CDR1 is GTSNPN and CDR2 is SVGIG (reference sequence). CDR3 in amino acids: CAWTTGETQYF. The CDR3 DNA reads TGTGCCTGGACGACGGGAGAGACCCAGTACTTC.

V gene TRBV3-1 combines with J gene TRBJ2-7; 11 bases agree with TRBD2. The CDR3 has 14 amino acids. The junction had 3 bases not matched to a gene; V was cut back by 0 bases and J by 8 bases. Germline CDR1 reads LGHDT; CDR2 reads YNNKEL (reference sequence). In DNA form, the CDR3 reads TGTGCCAGCAGCCAAGAGGGGACTAGCGGCCAGCAGTACTTC. Its protein is CASSQEGTSGQQYF.

This clonotype was found a few times. This rearrangement joins TRBV7-2 to TRBJ2-6; D call uncertain. The CDR3 spans 15 residues. The V end lost 1 base, the J end lost 7 bases, and 11 bases lay between the germline ends. Germline CDR1 is SGHTA and CDR2 is FQGNSA. CDR3 bases: TGTGCCAGCAGCTTAGAACCCCATAACGCCAACGTCCTGACTTTC. Translating it yields CASSLEPHNANVLTF.

CDR3 nucleotides: TGCGCCAGCAGCTTGAAGCGGGGGAGTTACACCGGGGAGCTGTTTTTT. It codes for CASSLKRGSYTGELFF. V is TRBV5-1 and J is TRBJ2-2, with 8 bases that match TRBD2. With 1 base clipped from V and 3 bases from J, the junction kept 5 bases outside the gene matches. The CDR3 totals 16 residues. Germline CDR1 is SGHRS and CDR2 is YFSETQ.

The rearrangement links TRBV7-6 to TRBJ2-6, with D perhaps TRBD2 (7 bases). The CDR3 runs to 16 residues. Germline CDR1 SGHVS, CDR2 FNYEAQ. V lost 6 bases and J 2 bases, leaving 14 bases between the germline ends. CDR3 DNA sequence: TGTGCCAGCAGTCTAGGGGGGGATGCTGGGGCCAACGTCCTGACTTTC. The encoded protein is CASSLGGDAGANVLTF.

This clonotype was seen a handful of times. This rearrangement joins TRBV5-6 to TRBJ1-2, with D possibly being TRBD1 (6 bases). CDR1 SGHDT and CDR2 YYEEEE come from the germline V gene. Trimming took 4 bases from V and 4 from J, leaving 20 bases between them. This CDR3 spans 16 amino acids. In nucleotides, the CDR3 is TGTGCCAGCAGCGGCACGGACAGCCGAATGTCCTATGGCTACACCTTC. Translated: CASSGTDSRMSYGYTF.

This sequence joins TRBV27 and TRBJ2-2, with D perhaps matching TRBD2 (5 bases). This CDR3 is 16 amino acids long. Germline V CDR1 and CDR2: MNHEY, SMNVEV (reference sequence). Trimming left V 2 bases short and J 4 bases short, with 14 bases between. The CDR3 loop is CASSLLQLAGTGELFF. The CDR3 region has the DNA TGTGCCAGCAGTTTACTCCAGCTGGCGGGCACCGGGGAGCTGTTTTTT.

The sample holds a few counts of this clonotype. This sequence joins TRBV7-9 and TRBJ2-3; 11 nucleotides align to TRBD2. Germline V gene lookup returns CDR1 SEHNR and CDR2 FQNEAQ (reference sequence). Trimming removed 4 bases from V and 4 bases from J; junction bases left unmatched: 4. The CDR3 loop spans 15 amino acids. CDR3 loop: CASSSRGLAADTQYF. The DNA for the CDR3 is TGTGCCAGCAGCTCGAGGGGACTAGCGGCAGATACGCAGTATTTT.

The chain has TRBV20-1 and TRBJ2-1; D is possibly TRBD1 or TRBD2 (5 bases each). The germline V gene encodes CDR1 DFQATT and CDR2 SNEGSKA (reference sequence). The V and J ends lost 3 bases and 6 bases respectively, with 21 bases between them. This CDR3 is built from 16 residues. For the CDR3, the DNA is TGCAGTGCTAGGGTTTGGGGGAAAGTAAGTTCCAATGAGCAGTTCTTC. Its protein product is CSARVWGKVSSNEQFF.

V is TRBV5-5 and J is TRBJ2-7; a possible D gene is TRBD1 (6 bases). Germline loops: CDR1 SGHKS, CDR2 YYEKEE (reference sequence). The CDR3 has 13 amino acids. Deletions cut 4 bases from V and 1 base from J, with 9 bases between. The DNA for the CDR3 is TGTGCCAGCAGCACCGACAGGTCCTACGAGCAGTACTTC. Protein sequence: CASSTDRSYEQYF.

The chain uses TRBV12-3 or TRBV12-4 and TRBJ2-5; 15 bases fit TRBD2. This CDR3 comprises 18 residues. The junction had 9 bases not matched to a gene; V was cut back by 5 bases and J by 2 bases. The CDR3, as DNA: TGTGCCAGCAGTCACCTGGGACTAGCGGGGGGTTTACAAGAGACCCAGTACTTC. Translated, it gives CASSHLGLAGGLQETQYF.

V is TRBV29-1 and J is TRBJ2-1; no firm D call. Trimming pared 0 bases from V and 2 bases from J, leaving 2 bases between. Germline values: CDR1 SQVTM, CDR2 ANQGSEA. The CDR3 is made up of 12 amino acids. The CDR3 region has the DNA TGCAGCGTTGAAGACACCTACAATGAGCAGTTCTTC. Amino acids: CSVEDTYNEQFF.

This chain uses TRBV20-1 with TRBJ1-1; D may be TRBD1 (6 bases). Trimming took off 3 bases at V and 5 bases at J, with 16 bases between the two ends. The germline gives CDR1 DFQATT, CDR2 SNEGSKA (reference sequence). This CDR3 is 14 amino acids long. DNA for the CDR3: TGCAGTGCTAGTCCTACAGGGTTAGGAACTGAAGCTTTCTTT. It is translated as CSASPTGLGTEAFF.

This clonotype has a handful of counts. This chain joins TRBV4-2 and TRBJ2-3; D is undetermined. V lost 4 bases, J lost 6 bases, and 11 bases lay in between. The germline V gene encodes CDR1 LGHNA and CDR2 YNFKEQ. The CDR3 is made up of 13 amino acids. CDR3 in amino acids: CASSPTRWDTQYF. DNA for the CDR3: TGTGCCAGCAGCCCAACCAGGTGGGATACGCAGTATTTT.

In its sample, this clonotype was seen many times. This chain uses TRBV3-1 with TRBJ1-5; D gene uncertain. Germline assignment: CDR1 LGHDT and CDR2 YNNKEL (reference sequence). This CDR3 contains 12 residues. The V end was cut by 3 bases, the J end by 6 bases, with 6 bases between. The CDR3 DNA reads as TGTGCCAGCAGCCATGTCGGTCAGCCCCAGCATTTT. It yields the protein CASSHVGQPQHF. The whole variable domain, remainder taken from reference TRBV3-1 and TRBJ1-5, is DTAVSQTPKYLVTQMGNDKSIKCEQNLGHDTMYWYKQDSKKFLKIMFSYNNKELIINETVPNRFSPKSPDKAHLNLHINSLELGDSAVYFCASSHVGQPQHFGDGTRLSIL.